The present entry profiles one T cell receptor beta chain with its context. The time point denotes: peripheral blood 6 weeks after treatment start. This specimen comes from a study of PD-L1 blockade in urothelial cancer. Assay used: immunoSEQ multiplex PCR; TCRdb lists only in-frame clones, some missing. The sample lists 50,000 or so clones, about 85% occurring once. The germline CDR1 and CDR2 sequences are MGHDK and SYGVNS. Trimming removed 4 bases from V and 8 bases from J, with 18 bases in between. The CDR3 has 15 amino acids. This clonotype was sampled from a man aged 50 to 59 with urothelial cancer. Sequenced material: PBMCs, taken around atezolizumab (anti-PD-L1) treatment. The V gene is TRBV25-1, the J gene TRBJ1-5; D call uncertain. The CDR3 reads CASSAGLLAMEPQHF. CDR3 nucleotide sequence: TGTGCCAGCAGTGCCGGACTGCTTGCAATGGAGCCCCAGCATTTT.